This TCR beta chain was identified in a study of spatial heterogeneity in lung cancer. Looking at the study overall: Compared with alpha-chain sequences, beta-chain sequences were consistently detected in greater numbers.

Time point here: sample taken at primary tumor resection. The sequenced material consisted of unsorted whole RNA from tumor, nontumor lung or frozen PBMC. MiXCR, run by TCRdb on the 5' RACE reads, gives a single entry per CDR3 protein. The sample includes about 95,000 distinct CDR3 sequences, approximately 8.2% seen only once; the top ten take around 7%. The CDR3 is made up of 16 amino acids. J was trimmed by 4 bases and V by 5 bases; bases with no gene match: 13. The germline CDR1 and CDR2 sequences are SQVTM and ANQGSEA. The sample here was PBMCs, taken at surgery. The source of this sequence is a male donor with early-stage non-small cell lung cancer. The V and J genes are TRBV29-1 and TRBJ2-3, with 9 bases that match TRBD2. Here the CDR3 reads CSVNGGDSGGPDTQYF. The CDR3 region has the DNA TGCAGCGTTAACGGGGGTGATAGCGGGGGCCCAGATACGCAGTATTTT.